Listed here are 12 T cell receptor beta chains from one sample, sequenced in a study of CD8 T cells in ankylosing spondylitis. Study-level findings and limits: In ankylosing spondylitis blood, a motif of about eight highly homologous TCR beta variants appeared characteristic.

TCRdb passed the 5' RACE reads through MiXCR, listing each CDR3 protein once. Of hundreds of thousands of distinct CDR3 sequences listed, approximately 12% are singletons. No cognate antigen is known for these TCRs. Sequencing was done on a sample of blood, either unsorted or a sorted T cell fraction (not recorded which). The receptors derive from a male donor with ankylosing spondylitis.

Comment on this clonotype: Possible read error: a much larger clone is one base away. The chain employs TRBV3-1 and TRBJ1-5; no clear D gene. The germline CDR1 and CDR2 sequences are LGHDT and YNNKEL (reference sequence). CDR3 length equals 12 residues. The V and J ends lost 4 bases and 5 bases respectively, with 6 bases between them. CDR3 protein: CASSRSDQPQHF. The CDR3 bases are TGTGCCAGCAGCCGAAGCGATCAGCCCCAGCATTTT. The full variable domain, rest sourced from reference TRBV3-1 and TRBJ1-5, is DTAVSQTPKYLVTQMGNDKSIKCEQNLGHDTMYWYKQDSKKFLKIMFSYNNKELIINETVPNRFSPKSPDKAHLNLHINSLELGDSAVYFCASSRSDQPQHFGDGTRLSIL.

The V call is TRBV27, the J call TRBJ1-2; unclear D gene. The germline CDR1 and CDR2 sequences are MNHEY and SMNVEV (reference sequence). There are 15 residues in the CDR3. V lost 6 bases and J 2 bases, leaving 16 bases between the germline ends. DNA for the CDR3: TGTGCCAGCAGCCTCGTTAATTATGGGAACTATGGCTACACCTTC. This encodes CASSLVNYGNYGYTF.

This clonotype was seen a few times. The chain combines TRBV11-2 with TRBJ2-7; D perhaps matches TRBD2 (5 bases). CDR3 length: 13 amino acids. Trimming stripped 5 bases from V and 6 bases from J, with 14 bases between. Germline V gives CDR1 SGHAT, CDR2 FQNNGV. The CDR3 sequence is CASSPRLLGEQYV. The CDR3 DNA reads TGTGCCAGCAGCCCAAGACTACTTGGCGAGCAGTACGTC.

The chain links TRBV12-3 or TRBV12-4 to TRBJ2-7, with D perhaps assigned TRBD1 or TRBD2 (5 bases each). The CDR3 spans 13 residues. Between the trimmed V and J ends, which lost 2 bases and 4 bases, there was a span of 9 bases. As DNA, the CDR3 is TGTGCCAGCAGTTTACATGGGGGATACGAGCAGTACGTC. It specifies CASSLHGGYEQYV.

This clonotype was seen a few times. The chain has TRBV6-5 and TRBJ1-1, with D possibly being TRBD1 (6 bases). Deletions cut 4 bases from V and 1 base from J, with 16 bases between. CDR1 and CDR2 from the germline V gene are MNHEY and SVGAGI. The CDR3 loop spans 16 amino acids. CDR3: CASSSPLRGKNTEAFF. The CDR3 nucleotides read TGTGCCAGCAGTTCCCCTTTAAGGGGGAAGAACACTGAAGCTTTCTTT.

This clonotype was seen only a few times. The genes are TRBV12-3 or TRBV12-4 and TRBJ2-2; 9 nucleotides align to TRBD2. The CDR3 extends over 15 amino acids. V trimming: 10 bases; J trimming: 6 bases; junction bases outside the gene matches: 12. CDR3 loop: CATRVAGGASGELFF. DNA for the CDR3: TGTGCCACCCGAGTCGCGGGAGGGGCGTCCGGGGAGCTGTTTTTT.

This chain connects TRBV9 to TRBJ2-7; D is possibly TRBD1 or TRBD2 (5 bases each). Per germline, CDR1 SGDLS and CDR2 YYNGEE. The CDR3 has 15 residues. Trimming removed 3 bases from V and 0 bases from J, with 13 bases in between. The DNA for the CDR3 is TGTGCCAGCAGCGACCCCGGGACGGGCTCCTACGAGCAGTACTTC. As protein: CASSDPGTGSYEQYF. The full variable domain, with the rest looked up from reference TRBV9 and TRBJ2-7, is DSGVTQTPKHLITATGQRVTLRCSPRSGDLSVYWYQQSLDQGLQFLIQYYNGEERAKGNILERFSAQQFPDLHSELNLSSLELGDSALYFCASSDPGTGSYEQYFGPGTRLTVT.

This clonotype was observed a few times. The chain employs TRBV15 and TRBJ2-6; no clear D. V lost 1 base to trimming and J lost 0 bases, with 4 bases between them. CDR1 is LNHNV, CDR2 YYDKDF, per germline (reference sequence). The CDR3 covers 15 residues. This CDR3 is CATSRAISGANVLTF. The CDR3, as DNA: TGTGCCACCAGCAGAGCCATCTCTGGGGCCAACGTCCTGACTTTC.

This clonotype was seen at least ten times. The V call is TRBV12-3 or TRBV12-4, the J call TRBJ2-7; D is unresolved. This CDR3 is built from 13 residues. Deletions cut 6 bases from V and 2 bases from J, with 11 bases between. The CDR3 DNA reads as TGTGCCAGCAGCCCGCTCTTAACCTACGAGCAGTACTTC. Translating it yields CASSPLLTYEQYF.

This clonotype was seen a handful of times. The chain links TRBV14 to TRBJ2-2; perhaps D is TRBD1 or TRBD2 (6 bases each). The germline V and J ends were trimmed by 4 bases and 2 bases, with 14 bases remaining between them. The CDR3 consists of 16 residues. Germline lookup yields CDR1 SGHDN and CDR2 FVKESK. This CDR3 is CASSLFEGGNTGELFF. As DNA, the CDR3 is TGTGCCAGCAGCCTATTTGAGGGGGGAAACACCGGGGAGCTGTTTTTT.

The rearrangement uses TRBV11-2 and TRBJ1-3, with D hard to call. Germline CDR1 SGHAT, CDR2 FQNNGV. V was shortened by 2 bases and J by 6 bases, with 2 bases between the two germline ends. This CDR3 spans 11 amino acids. CDR3 coding DNA: TGTGCCAGCAGCTTACTAAACACCATATATTTT. Encoded protein: CASSLLNTIYF.

The chain links TRBV28 to TRBJ2-3; possibly TRBD1 for D (5 bases). The V gene's germline CDR1 is MDHEN and CDR2 SYDVKM. The ends were cut back, 6 bases at V and 5 bases at J, with 24 bases in the middle. This CDR3 region has 17 residues. CDR3 residues: CASSPPGQWAYGDTQYF. The CDR3 DNA follows: TGTGCCAGCAGCCCCCCAGGGCAGTGGGCTTACGGAGATACGCAGTATTTT.